What follows describes a single T cell receptor (beta chain). Its antigen remains unknown. This entry belongs to a study of regulatory T cells in long-lasting Graves disease. At the level of the study: Antithyroid drug use was under 3 months in newly diagnosed Graves' patients. Study findings and constraints: Favored gene segments in persistent disease were TRBV28, TRBJ1-2 and TRBJ2-5. Persistent patients had a count of shared public clonotypes (about 2,500) that exceeded that of new patients (around 960).

Time point denoted: newly diagnosed GD, antithyroid drugs for less than 3 months. PBMC-extracted RNA yielded the TCR library. Relying on iRepertoire HTBI primers and Arm-PCR of CDR3 regions, the team built TCR beta libraries. TCRdb itself ran the multiplex PCR reads through MiXCR, one entry per CDR3 protein. The profile covers a few hundred thousand distinct CDR3 sequences, with approximately 12% appearing a single time and approximately 20% taken by the ten largest. This CDR3 has 14 residues. The V end lost 6 bases, the J end lost 13 bases, and 22 bases lay between the germline ends. CDR1 and CDR2 (germline): MGHDK, SYGVNS. The same sample was also used in a study of T cells in Graves' hyperthyroidism and ophthalmopathy.

Sample: peripheral blood mononuclear cells (PBMCs), taken at new diagnosis, from a patient treated with antithyroid drugs. The chain links TRBV25-1 to TRBJ2-4, with a tentative D call TRBD2 (5 bases). This clonotype originated in a woman between 18 and 29 years old with Graves disease. CDR3 amino acids: CASRDFLSYNEQYF. Here the CDR3 DNA reads TGTGCCAGCAGGGACTTCCTCTCCTACAATGAGCAGTACTTC.